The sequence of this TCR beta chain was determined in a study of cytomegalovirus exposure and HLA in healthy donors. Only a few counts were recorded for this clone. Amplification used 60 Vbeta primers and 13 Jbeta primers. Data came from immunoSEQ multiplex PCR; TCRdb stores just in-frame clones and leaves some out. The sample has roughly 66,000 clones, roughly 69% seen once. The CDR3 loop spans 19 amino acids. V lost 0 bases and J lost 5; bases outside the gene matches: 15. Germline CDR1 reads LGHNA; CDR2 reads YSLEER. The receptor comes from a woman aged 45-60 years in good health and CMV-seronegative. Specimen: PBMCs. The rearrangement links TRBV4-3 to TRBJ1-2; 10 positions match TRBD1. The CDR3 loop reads CASSQDLAVYGTGEYGYTF. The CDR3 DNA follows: TGCGCCAGCAGCCAAGATCTCGCGGTTTACGGGACAGGGGAATATGGCTACACCTTC.